Sequencing of this TCR beta chain was carried out in a study of regulatory T cells in long-lasting Graves disease. Study context: Graves' patients, newly diagnosed, had taken antithyroid drugs under 3 months.

Described time point: newly diagnosed GD, antithyroid drugs for less than 3 months. From PBMCs, RNA was extracted and then used to make the TCR library. Study-wide points: Segments TRBV28, TRBJ1-2 and TRBJ2-5 showed preferential usage in persistent disease.

A remark on this clonotype: As yet, its antigen is unknown.

The authors built TCR beta libraries using iRepertoire HTBI primers and Arm-PCR of CDR3 regions. Using its own MiXCR run on the multiplex PCR reads, TCRdb lists one record per CDR3 protein. Of 300,000 to 400,000 distinct CDR3 sequences in the sample, 16% were seen once. V was cut by 2 bases and J by 6 bases, with 14 bases left in between. The CDR3 extends over 15 amino acids. CDR1 SGHRS and CDR2 YFSETQ come from the germline V gene. These data are also associated with another study on T cells in Graves' hyperthyroidism and ophthalmopathy. That source adds: Blood shared most expanded thyroid clonotypes above 0.001. From stable hyperthyroidism, ophthalmopathy was set apart by a 13 V-J model.

This rearrangement joins TRBV5-1 to TRBJ2-2; no reliable D call. Sequenced here: peripheral blood mononuclear cells (PBMCs), sampled at new diagnosis, from a patient treated with antithyroid drugs. The receptor comes from a middle-aged man with Graves disease. DNA for the CDR3: TGCGCCAGCAGCTTAGAAGGAATAGAGGCCGGGGAGCTGTTTTTT. It specifies CASSLEGIEAGELFF.